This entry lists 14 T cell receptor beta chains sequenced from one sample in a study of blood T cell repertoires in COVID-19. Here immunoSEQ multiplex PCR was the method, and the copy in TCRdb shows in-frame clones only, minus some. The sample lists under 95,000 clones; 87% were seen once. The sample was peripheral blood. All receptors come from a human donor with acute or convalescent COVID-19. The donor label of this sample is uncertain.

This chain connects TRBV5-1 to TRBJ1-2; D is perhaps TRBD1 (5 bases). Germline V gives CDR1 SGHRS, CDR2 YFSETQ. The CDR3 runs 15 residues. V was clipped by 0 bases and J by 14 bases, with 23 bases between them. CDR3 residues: CASSLALATAGSLTF. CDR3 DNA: TGCGCCAGCAGCTTGGCCCTCGCGACAGCGGGTTCCCTAACCTTC.

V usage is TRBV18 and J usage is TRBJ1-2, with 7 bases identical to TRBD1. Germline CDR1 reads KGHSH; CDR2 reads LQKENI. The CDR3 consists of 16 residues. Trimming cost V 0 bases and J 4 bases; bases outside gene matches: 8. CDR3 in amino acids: CASSPPGQKQLYGYTF. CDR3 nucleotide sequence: TGTGCCAGCTCACCACCGGGACAGAAACAACTCTATGGCTACACCTTC.

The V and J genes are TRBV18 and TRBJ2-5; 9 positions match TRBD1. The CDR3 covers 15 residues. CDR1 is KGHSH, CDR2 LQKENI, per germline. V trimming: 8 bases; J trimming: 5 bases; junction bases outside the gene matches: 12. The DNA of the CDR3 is TGTGCCAGCGCCAGGGACAGGGACCACGGTGAGACCCAGTACTTC. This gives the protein CASARDRDHGETQYF.

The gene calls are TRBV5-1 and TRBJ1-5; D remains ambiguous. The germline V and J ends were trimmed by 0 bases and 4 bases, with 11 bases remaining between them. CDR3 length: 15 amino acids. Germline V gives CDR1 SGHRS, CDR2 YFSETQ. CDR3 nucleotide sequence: TGCGCCAGCAGCTTGGGACCGGAGGGAAATCAGCCCCAGCATTTT. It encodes CASSLGPEGNQPQHF.

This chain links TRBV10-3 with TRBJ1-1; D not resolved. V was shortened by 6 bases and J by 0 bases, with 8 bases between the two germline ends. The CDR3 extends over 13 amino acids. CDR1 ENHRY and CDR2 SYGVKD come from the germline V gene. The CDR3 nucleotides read TGTGCCATCAGGACAAACATGAACACTGAAGCTTTCTTT. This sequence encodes CAIRTNMNTEAFF.

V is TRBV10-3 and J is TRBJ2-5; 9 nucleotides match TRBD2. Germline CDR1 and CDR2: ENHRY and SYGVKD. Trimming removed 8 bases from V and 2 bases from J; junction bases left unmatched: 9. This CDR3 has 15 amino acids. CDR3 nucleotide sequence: TGTGCCATCCGCGGCGGGGGGGCCTGGCAAGAGACCCAGTACTTC. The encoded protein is CAIRGGGAWQETQYF.

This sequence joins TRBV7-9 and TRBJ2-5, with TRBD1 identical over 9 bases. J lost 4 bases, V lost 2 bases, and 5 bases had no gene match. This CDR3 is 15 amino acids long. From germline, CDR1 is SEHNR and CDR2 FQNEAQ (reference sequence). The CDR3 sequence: CASSLPPGQGETQYF. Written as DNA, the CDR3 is TGTGCCAGCAGCTTACCCCCGGGACAGGGAGAGACCCAGTACTTC.

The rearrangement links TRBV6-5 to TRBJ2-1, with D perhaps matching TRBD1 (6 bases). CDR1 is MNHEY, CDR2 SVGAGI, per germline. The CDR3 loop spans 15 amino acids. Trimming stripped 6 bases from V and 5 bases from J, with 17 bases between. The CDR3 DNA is TGTGCCAGCAGCAGGGGAATTTTGTCACACAATGAGCAGTTCTTC. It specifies CASSRGILSHNEQFF.

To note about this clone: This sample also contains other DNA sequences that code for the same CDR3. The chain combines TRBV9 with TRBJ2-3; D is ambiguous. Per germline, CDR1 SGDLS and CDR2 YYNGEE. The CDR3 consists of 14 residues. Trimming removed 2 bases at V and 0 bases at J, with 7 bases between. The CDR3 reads CASSVGRSTDTQYF. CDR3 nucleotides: TGTGCCAGCAGCGTGGGCAGGAGCACAGATACGCAGTATTTT.

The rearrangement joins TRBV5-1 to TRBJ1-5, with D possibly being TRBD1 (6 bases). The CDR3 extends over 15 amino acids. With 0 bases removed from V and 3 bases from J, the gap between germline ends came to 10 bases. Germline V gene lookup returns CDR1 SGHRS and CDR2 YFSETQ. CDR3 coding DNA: TGCGCCAGCAGCTTGGGAGACAGGACCAATCAGCCCCAGCATTTT. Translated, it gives CASSLGDRTNQPQHF.

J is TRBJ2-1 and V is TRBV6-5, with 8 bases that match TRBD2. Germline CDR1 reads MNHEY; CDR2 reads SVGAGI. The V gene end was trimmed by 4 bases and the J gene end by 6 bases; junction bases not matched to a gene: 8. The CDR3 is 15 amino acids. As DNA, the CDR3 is TGTGCCAGCAGTTCCCCTTCGACTAGCGTCAATGAGCAGTTCTTC. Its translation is CASSSPSTSVNEQFF.

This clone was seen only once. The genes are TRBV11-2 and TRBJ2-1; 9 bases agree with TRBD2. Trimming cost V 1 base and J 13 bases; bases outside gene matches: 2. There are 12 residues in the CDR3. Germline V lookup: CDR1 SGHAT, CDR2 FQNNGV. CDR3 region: CASSLGGGAQFF. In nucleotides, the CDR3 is TGTGCCAGCAGCTTAGGCGGGGGGGCCCAGTTCTTC.

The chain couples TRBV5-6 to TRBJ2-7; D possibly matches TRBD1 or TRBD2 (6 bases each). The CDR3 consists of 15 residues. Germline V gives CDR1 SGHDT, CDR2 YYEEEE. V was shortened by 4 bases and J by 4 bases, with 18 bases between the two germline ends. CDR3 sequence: CASSLGGAPRYEQYF. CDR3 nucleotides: TGTGCCAGCAGCCTGGGGGGCGCACCCCGTTACGAGCAGTACTTC.

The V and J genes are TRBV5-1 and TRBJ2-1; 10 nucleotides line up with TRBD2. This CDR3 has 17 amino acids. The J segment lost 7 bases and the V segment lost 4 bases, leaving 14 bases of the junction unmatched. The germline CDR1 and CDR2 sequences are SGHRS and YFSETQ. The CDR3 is CASSPGGAGGAGNEQFF. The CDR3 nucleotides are TGCGCCAGCAGCCCCGGGGGAGCGGGGGGGGCAGGGAATGAGCAGTTCTTC.